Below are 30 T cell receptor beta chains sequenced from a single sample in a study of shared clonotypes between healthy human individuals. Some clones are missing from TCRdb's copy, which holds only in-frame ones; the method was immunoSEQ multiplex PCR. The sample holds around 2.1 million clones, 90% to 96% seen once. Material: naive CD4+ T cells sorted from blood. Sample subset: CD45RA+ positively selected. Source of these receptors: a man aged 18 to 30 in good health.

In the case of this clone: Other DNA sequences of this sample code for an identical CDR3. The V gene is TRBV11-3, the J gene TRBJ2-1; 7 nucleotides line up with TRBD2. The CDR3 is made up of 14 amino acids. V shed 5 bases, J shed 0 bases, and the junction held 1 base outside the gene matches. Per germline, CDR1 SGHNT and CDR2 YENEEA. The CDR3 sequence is CASSPGGSYNEQFF. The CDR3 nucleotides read TGTGCCAGCAGCCCGGGGGGCTCCTACAATGAGCAGTTCTTC.

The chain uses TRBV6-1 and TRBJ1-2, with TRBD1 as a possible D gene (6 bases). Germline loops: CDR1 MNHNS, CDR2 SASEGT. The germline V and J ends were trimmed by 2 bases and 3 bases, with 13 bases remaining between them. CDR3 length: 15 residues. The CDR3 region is CASSERGGAYYGYTF. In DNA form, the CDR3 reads TGTGCCAGCAGTGAAAGGGGGGGGGCCTACTATGGCTACACCTTC.

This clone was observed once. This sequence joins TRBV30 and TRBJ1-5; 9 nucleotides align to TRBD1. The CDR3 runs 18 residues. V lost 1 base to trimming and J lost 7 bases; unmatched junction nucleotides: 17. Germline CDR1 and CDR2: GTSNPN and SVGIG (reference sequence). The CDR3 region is CAWSEGSPTGGFLQPQHF. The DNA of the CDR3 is TGTGCCTGGAGTGAGGGGAGTCCGACAGGGGGATTCCTCCAGCCCCAGCATTTT.

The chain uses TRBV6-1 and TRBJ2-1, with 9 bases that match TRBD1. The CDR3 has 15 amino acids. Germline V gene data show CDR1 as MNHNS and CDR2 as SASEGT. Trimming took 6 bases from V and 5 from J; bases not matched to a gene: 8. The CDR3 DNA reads TGTGCCAGCAGCGGACAGGGGCGATCGGACAATGAGCAGTTCTTC. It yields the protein CASSGQGRSDNEQFF.

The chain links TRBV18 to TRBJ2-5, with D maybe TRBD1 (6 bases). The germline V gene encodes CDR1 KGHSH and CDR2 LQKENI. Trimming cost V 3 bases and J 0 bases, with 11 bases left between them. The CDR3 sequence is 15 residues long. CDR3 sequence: CASSPSQGNQETQYF. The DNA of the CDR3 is TGTGCCAGCTCACCGTCACAGGGAAACCAAGAGACCCAGTACTTC.

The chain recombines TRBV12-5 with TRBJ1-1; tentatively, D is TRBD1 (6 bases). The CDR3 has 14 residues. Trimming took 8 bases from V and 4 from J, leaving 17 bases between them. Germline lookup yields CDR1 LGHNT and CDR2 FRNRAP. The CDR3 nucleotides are TGTGCTAGTTCTACAGGGCTAGGGTCCACTGAAGCTTTCTTT. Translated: CASSTGLGSTEAFF.

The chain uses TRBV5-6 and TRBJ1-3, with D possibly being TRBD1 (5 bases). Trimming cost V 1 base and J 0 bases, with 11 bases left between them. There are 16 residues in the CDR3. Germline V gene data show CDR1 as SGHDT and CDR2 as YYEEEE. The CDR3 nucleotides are TGTGCCAGCAGCTTGAGATTTGGGGGCTCTGGAAACACCATATATTTT. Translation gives CASSLRFGGSGNTIYF.

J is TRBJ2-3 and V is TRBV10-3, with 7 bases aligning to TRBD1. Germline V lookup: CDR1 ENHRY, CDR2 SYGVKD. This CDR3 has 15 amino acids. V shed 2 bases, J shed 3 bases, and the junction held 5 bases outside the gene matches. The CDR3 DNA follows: TGTGCCATCAGTGAGGGGGACAGAAGAACAGATACGCAGTATTTT. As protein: CAISEGDRRTDTQYF.

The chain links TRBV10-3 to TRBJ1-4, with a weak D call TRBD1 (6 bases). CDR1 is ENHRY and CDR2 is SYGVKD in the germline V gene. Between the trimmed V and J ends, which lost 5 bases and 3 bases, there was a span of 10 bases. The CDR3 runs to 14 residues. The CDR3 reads CAISTGFPNEKLFF. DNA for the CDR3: TGTGCCATCAGTACAGGGTTCCCTAATGAAAAACTGTTTTTT.

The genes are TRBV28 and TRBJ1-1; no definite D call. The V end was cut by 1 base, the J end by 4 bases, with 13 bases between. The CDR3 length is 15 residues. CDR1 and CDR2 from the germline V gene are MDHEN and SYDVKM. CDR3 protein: CASSLSWREGTEAFF. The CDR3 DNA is TGTGCCAGCAGTTTATCATGGAGGGAAGGCACTGAAGCTTTCTTT.

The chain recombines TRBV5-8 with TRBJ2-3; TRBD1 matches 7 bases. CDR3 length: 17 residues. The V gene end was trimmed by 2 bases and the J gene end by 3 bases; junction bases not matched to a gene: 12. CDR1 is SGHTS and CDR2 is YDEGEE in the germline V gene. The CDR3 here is CASSLKGGVRLTDTQYF. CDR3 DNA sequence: TGTGCCAGCAGCTTAAAAGGGGGCGTTCGGTTAACAGATACGCAGTATTTT.

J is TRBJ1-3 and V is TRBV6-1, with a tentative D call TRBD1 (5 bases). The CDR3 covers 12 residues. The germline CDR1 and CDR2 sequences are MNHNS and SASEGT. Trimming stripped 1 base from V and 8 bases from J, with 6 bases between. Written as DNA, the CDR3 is TGTGCCAGCAGTGAAGGGACATACACCATATATTTT. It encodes CASSEGTYTIYF.

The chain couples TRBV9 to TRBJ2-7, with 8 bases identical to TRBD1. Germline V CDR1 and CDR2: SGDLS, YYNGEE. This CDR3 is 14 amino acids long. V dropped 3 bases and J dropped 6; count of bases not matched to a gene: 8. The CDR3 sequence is CASSEQGETREQYF. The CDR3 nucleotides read TGTGCCAGCAGCGAACAGGGGGAAACGCGCGAGCAGTACTTC.

The CDR3 here is CASSSGFRTSDRTDTQYF. As DNA, the CDR3 is TGTGCCAGCAGCTCGGGTTTTCGGACATCCGACCGCACAGATACGCAGTATTTT. This rearrangement joins TRBV7-3 to TRBJ2-3, with D tentatively TRBD1 (5 bases). V was clipped by 4 bases and J by 1 base, with 21 bases between them. The CDR3 runs 18 residues. Germline assignment: CDR1 SGHTA and CDR2 FQGTGA. Complete variable domain (other parts from reference TRBV7-3 and TRBJ2-3): GAGVSQTPSNKVTEKGKYVELRCDPISGHTALYWYRQSLGQGPEFLIYFQGTGAADDSGLPNDRFFAVRPEGSVSTLKIQRTERGDSAVYLCASSSGFRTSDRTDTQYFGPGTRLTVL.

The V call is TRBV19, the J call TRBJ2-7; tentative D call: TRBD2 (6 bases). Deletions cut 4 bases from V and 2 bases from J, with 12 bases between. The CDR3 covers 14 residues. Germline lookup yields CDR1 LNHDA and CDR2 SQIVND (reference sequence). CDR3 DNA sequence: TGTGCCAGTAGTAGGGGCCGGGAGACCTACGAGCAGTACTTC. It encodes CASSRGRETYEQYF.

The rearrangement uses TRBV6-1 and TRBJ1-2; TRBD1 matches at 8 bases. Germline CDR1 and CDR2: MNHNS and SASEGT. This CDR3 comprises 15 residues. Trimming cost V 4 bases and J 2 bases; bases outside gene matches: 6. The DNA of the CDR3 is TGTGCCAGCAGTGCAGACAGGGGAAGAAACTATGGCTACACCTTC. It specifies CASSADRGRNYGYTF.

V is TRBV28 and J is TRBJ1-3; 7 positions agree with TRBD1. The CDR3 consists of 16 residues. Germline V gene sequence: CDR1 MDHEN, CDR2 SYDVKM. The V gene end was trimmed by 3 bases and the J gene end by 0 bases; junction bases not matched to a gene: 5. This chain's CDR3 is CASSLGGTVSGNTIYF. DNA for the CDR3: TGTGCCAGCAGTTTGGGGGGGACAGTCTCTGGAAACACCATATATTTT. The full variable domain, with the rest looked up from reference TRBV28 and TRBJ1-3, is DVKVTQSSRYLVKRTGEKVFLECVQDMDHENMFWYRQDPGLGLRLIYFSYDVKMKEKGDIPEGYSVSREKKERFSLILESASTNQTSMYLCASSLGGTVSGNTIYFGEGSWLTVV.

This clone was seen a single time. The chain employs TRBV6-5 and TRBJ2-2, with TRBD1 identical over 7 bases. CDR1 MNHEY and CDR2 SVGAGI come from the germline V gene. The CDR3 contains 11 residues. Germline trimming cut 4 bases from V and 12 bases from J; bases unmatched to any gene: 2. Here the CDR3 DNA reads TGTGCCAGCAGTTCGAGGGGGCAGCTGTTTTTT. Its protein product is CASSSRGQLFF.

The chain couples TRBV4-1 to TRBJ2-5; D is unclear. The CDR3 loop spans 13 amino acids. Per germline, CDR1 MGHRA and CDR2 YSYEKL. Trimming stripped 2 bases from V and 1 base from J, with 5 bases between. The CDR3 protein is CASSQLVQETQYF. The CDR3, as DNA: TGCGCCAGCAGCCAATTGGTCCAAGAGACCCAGTACTTC.

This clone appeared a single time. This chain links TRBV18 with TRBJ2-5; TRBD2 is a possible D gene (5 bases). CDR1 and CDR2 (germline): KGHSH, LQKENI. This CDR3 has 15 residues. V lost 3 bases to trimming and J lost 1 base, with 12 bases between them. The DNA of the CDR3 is TGTGCCAGCTCACCTCTCCTGGACTCCCAAGAGACCCAGTACTTC. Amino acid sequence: CASSPLLDSQETQYF.

The CDR3 DNA reads TGTGCCAGCAGTAGGACAGGGAATGAAAAACTGTTTTTT. It specifies CASSRTGNEKLFF. The chain has TRBV5-4 and TRBJ1-4, with TRBD1 identical over 8 bases. Germline CDR1 is SGHNT and CDR2 is YYREEE (reference sequence). The CDR3 consists of 13 residues. V lost 5 bases and J lost 5; bases outside the gene matches: 2.

DNA of the CDR3: TGTGCCAGTACCCACCCGGGGGGAAGCAATTCACCCCTCCACTTT. It yields the protein CASTHPGGSNSPLHF. The J gene is TRBJ1-6, the V gene TRBV19; possible D gene TRBD1, 5 bases. The germline CDR1 and CDR2 sequences are LNHDA and SQIVND (reference sequence). Trimming left V 7 bases short and J 7 bases short, with 17 bases between. This CDR3 has 15 residues.

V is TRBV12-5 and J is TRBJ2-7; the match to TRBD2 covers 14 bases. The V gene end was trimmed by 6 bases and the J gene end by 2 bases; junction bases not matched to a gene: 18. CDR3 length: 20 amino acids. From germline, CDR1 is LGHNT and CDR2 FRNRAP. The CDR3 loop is CASGIITGTSGGSTTYEQYF. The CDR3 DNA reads TGTGCTAGTGGCATAATTACCGGGACTAGCGGGGGTTCAACCACCTACGAGCAGTACTTC.

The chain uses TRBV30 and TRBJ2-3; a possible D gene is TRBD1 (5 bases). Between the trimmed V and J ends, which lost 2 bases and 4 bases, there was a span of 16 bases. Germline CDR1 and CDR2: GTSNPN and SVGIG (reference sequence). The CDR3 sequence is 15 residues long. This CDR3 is CAWSKGAQSADTQYF. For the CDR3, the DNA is TGTGCCTGGAGTAAAGGGGCCCAAAGCGCAGATACGCAGTATTTT.

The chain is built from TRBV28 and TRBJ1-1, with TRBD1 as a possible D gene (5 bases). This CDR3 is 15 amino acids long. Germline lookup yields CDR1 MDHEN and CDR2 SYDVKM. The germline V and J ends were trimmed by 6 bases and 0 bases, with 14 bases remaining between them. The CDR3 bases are TGTGCCAGCAGCCGGGACGTGAGGTTGAACACTGAAGCTTTCTTT. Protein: CASSRDVRLNTEAFF.

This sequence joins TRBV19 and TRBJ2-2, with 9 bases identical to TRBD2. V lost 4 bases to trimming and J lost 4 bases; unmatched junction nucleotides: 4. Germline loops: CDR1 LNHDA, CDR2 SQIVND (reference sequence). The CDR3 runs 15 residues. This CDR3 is CASSSRLAVTGELFF. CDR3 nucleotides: TGTGCCAGTAGTAGCCGACTAGCGGTCACCGGGGAGCTGTTTTTT.

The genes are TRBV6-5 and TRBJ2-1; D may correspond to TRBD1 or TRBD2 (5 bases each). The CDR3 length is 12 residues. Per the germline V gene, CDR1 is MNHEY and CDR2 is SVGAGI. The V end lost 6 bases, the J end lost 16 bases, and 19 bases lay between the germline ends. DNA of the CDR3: TGTGCCAGCAGCCAGGACTCGGGGCGCCTCTTCTTC. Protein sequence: CASSQDSGRLFF.

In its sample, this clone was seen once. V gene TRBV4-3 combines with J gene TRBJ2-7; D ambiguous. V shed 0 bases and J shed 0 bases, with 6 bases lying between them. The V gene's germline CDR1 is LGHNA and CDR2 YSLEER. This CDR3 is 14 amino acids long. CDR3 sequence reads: CASSQEWASYEQYF. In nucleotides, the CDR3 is TGCGCCAGCAGCCAAGAATGGGCCTCCTACGAGCAGTACTTC.

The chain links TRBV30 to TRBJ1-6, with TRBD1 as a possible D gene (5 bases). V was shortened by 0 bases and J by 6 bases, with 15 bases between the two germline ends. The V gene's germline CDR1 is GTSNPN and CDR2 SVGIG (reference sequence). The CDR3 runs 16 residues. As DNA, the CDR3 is TGTGCCTGGAGTGTATATAGTTTGACAGCTAATTCACCCCTCCACTTT. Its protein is CAWSVYSLTANSPLHF.

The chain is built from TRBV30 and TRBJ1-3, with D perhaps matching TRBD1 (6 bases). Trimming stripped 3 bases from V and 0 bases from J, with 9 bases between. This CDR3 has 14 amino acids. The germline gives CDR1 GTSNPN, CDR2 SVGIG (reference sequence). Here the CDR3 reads CAWSPDSSGNTIYF. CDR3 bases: TGTGCCTGGAGCCCGGACAGCTCTGGAAACACCATATATTTT.